The 31 T cell receptor beta chains below were found in one sample sequenced in a study of PD-1 and CTLA-4 blockade in melanoma. Produced via immunoSEQ multiplex PCR; TCRdb's table is partial and in-frame only. The repertoire holds around 20,000 clones, with about 91% as singletons. The starting material was CD8+ T cells from peripheral blood, obtained before anti-PD-1 treatment. These receptors all come from a human donor with melanoma.

The chain joins TRBV6-5 to TRBJ2-7; TRBD1 aligns across 8 bases. The ends lost 6 bases at V and 5 bases at J; junction bases unmatched: 3. In germline, CDR1 is MNHEY, CDR2 SVGAGI. CDR3 length: 12 amino acids. The CDR3 DNA follows: TGTGCCAGCAGCACAGGGGGGAACGAGCAGTACTTC. Translating it yields CASSTGGNEQYF.

This clone has a single count. J is TRBJ1-1 and V is TRBV24-1; 10 nucleotides align to TRBD1. This CDR3 has 20 amino acids. V trimming: 2 bases; J trimming: 3 bases; junction bases outside the gene matches: 17. The germline gives CDR1 KGHDR, CDR2 SFDVKD. CDR3 region: CATSDSLPPGQGVGDTEAFF. In DNA form, the CDR3 reads TGTGCCACCAGTGATTCCCTACCCCCTGGACAGGGGGTGGGGGACACTGAAGCTTTCTTT.

This clone was detected a few times. This chain uses TRBV7-9 with TRBJ2-7, with TRBD2 identical over 8 bases. V was clipped by 4 bases and J by 2 bases; unmatched bases: 7. From germline, CDR1 is SEHNR and CDR2 FQNEAQ (reference sequence). CDR3 length: 15 amino acids. CDR3 nucleotides: TGTGCCAGCAGCTCTCCCCGCGGGGGGACCTACGAGCAGTACTTC. Residues: CASSSPRGGTYEQYF.

This clone showed up just once. The V gene is TRBV6-2 or TRBV6-3, the J gene TRBJ1-1; no clear D. Trimming removed 1 base from V and 8 bases from J, with 11 bases in between. The CDR3 consists of 13 residues. Per germline, CDR1 MNHEY and CDR2 SVGEGT. This CDR3 reads CASSYWLGREAFF. The DNA for the CDR3 is TGTGCCAGCAGTTACTGGTTGGGCAGAGAAGCTTTCTTT.

The chain is built from TRBV27 and TRBJ2-1; 11 bases are a match to TRBD2. CDR1 is MNHEY, CDR2 SMNVEV, per germline (reference sequence). Trimming at V came to 1 base and at J to 9 bases, leaving 8 bases not matched to a gene. CDR3 size: 16 residues. The CDR3, as DNA: TGTGCCAGCAGTTTATGGATAGCGGGGGGGCCTAGTGAGCAGTTCTTC. It codes for CASSLWIAGGPSEQFF.

This clone appeared a single time. V usage is TRBV6-1 and J usage is TRBJ2-7, with a weak D call TRBD1 (5 bases). The CDR3 runs 12 residues. CDR1 and CDR2 from the germline V gene are MNHNS and SASEGT. V was shortened by 3 bases and J by 5 bases, with 8 bases between the two germline ends. The CDR3 DNA reads TGTGCCAGCAGTGAGTTCAGGGACGAGCAGTACTTC. Residues: CASSEFRDEQYF.

The chain recombines TRBV28 with TRBJ1-5; 7 positions agree with TRBD1. The CDR3 sequence is 15 residues long. V lost 5 bases to trimming and J lost 5 bases; unmatched junction nucleotides: 9. Germline CDR1 MDHEN, CDR2 SYDVKM. The CDR3 DNA follows: TGTGCCAGCAGTGCAATGGACAGGCGTTATCAGCCCCAGCATTTT. Protein product: CASSAMDRRYQPQHF.

This clone was detected a few times. The chain recombines TRBV27 with TRBJ2-3, with D uncertain. CDR1 MNHEY and CDR2 SMNVEV come from the germline V gene (reference sequence). CDR3 length equals 12 residues. V lost 2 bases and J 6 bases, leaving 6 bases between the germline ends. CDR3 nucleotide sequence: TGTGCCAGCAGTTTAAACGGGGATACGCAGTATTTT. Translated, it gives CASSLNGDTQYF.

The genes are TRBV27 and TRBJ2-7; 10 bases fit TRBD2. Germline CDR1 MNHEY, CDR2 SMNVEV (reference sequence). The trim removed 6 bases at V and 7 bases at J, leaving 9 bases unmatched. CDR3 length: 14 residues. The CDR3 DNA is TGTGCCAGCAGACCCGGACTAGCGGCTTGGGAGCAGTACTTC. The encoded protein is CASRPGLAAWEQYF.

The rearrangement links TRBV7-6 to TRBJ1-2, with D possibly being TRBD1 (5 bases). The CDR3 has 16 residues. Germline V gene data show CDR1 as SGHVS and CDR2 as FNYEAQ. Trimming left V 4 bases short and J 1 base short, with 16 bases between. Here the CDR3 DNA reads TGTGCCAGCAGCTCCGTGATGACAGTCAATAACTATGGCTACACCTTC. It codes for CASSSVMTVNNYGYTF.

This clone was seen only once. The chain employs TRBV29-1 and TRBJ1-1, with 7 positions matching TRBD1. In germline, CDR1 is SQVTM, CDR2 ANQGSEA. CDR3 length equals 14 residues. With 7 bases clipped from V and 7 bases from J, the junction kept 15 bases outside the gene matches. CDR3 DNA sequence: TGCAGCGCATTACTGCCCGACAGGGTGGATGAAGCTTTCTTT. Amino acid sequence: CSALLPDRVDEAFF.

This clone has only a few counts. The chain combines TRBV2 with TRBJ1-3; no firm D call. CDR1 is SNHLY, CDR2 FYNNEI, per germline. V lost 10 bases to trimming and J lost 4 bases, with 11 bases between them. The length of the CDR3 is 12 residues. The CDR3 region is CANLAWGNTIYF. The CDR3 DNA sequence: TGTGCCAACCTTGCCTGGGGAAACACCATATATTTT. Supplemented by reference TRBV2 and TRBJ1-3, the full variable domain reads EPEVTQTPSHQVTQMGQEVILRCVPISNHLYFYWYRQILGQKVEFLVSFYNNEISEKSEIFDDQFSVERPDGSNFTLKIRSTKLEDSAMYFCANLAWGNTIYFGEGSWLTVV.

V is TRBV7-9 and J is TRBJ2-7; TRBD1 matches at 7 bases. Trimming at V came to 5 bases and at J to 2 bases, leaving 6 bases not matched to a gene. The CDR3 is 14 amino acids. CDR1 and CDR2 (germline): SEHNR, FQNEAQ (reference sequence). The DNA of the CDR3 is TGTGCCAGCAGCGCCGTACAGGGGCCCTACGAGCAGTACTTC. It is translated as CASSAVQGPYEQYF.

The sample holds a few counts of this clone. The V call is TRBV7-6, the J call TRBJ2-7, with D maybe TRBD2 (6 bases). The CDR3 consists of 14 residues. V dropped 5 bases and J dropped 7 bases, with 18 bases sitting between them. Germline CDR1 reads SGHVS; CDR2 reads FNYEAQ. The CDR3 DNA follows: TGTGCCAGCAGCCTAAGGTCCCAAGGGACTGAGCAGTACTTC. This encodes CASSLRSQGTEQYF.

V and J are TRBV28 and TRBJ1-2, with D uncertain. V was shortened by 5 bases and J by 2 bases, with 9 bases between the two germline ends. In germline, CDR1 is MDHEN, CDR2 SYDVKM. The CDR3 runs 13 residues. This CDR3 reads CASSPIGNYGYTF. In nucleotides, the CDR3 is TGTGCCAGCAGTCCTATTGGGAACTATGGCTACACCTTC.

This sequence joins TRBV4-1 and TRBJ2-6; D is undetermined. The length of the CDR3 is 19 residues. Germline V gene data show CDR1 as MGHRA and CDR2 as YSYEKL. Trimming took off 3 bases at V and 1 base at J, with 19 bases between the two ends. The CDR3 sequence: CASSQGTVAPQSGANVLTF. CDR3 bases: TGCGCCAGCAGCCAGGGTACAGTGGCCCCTCAGTCTGGGGCCAACGTCCTGACTTTC.

The chain is built from TRBV16 and TRBJ1-2, with D uncertain. The germline V and J ends were trimmed by 10 bases and 4 bases, with 10 bases remaining between them. The germline V gene has CDR1 KGHSY and CDR2 FQNENV. The CDR3 has 11 residues. The CDR3 DNA sequence: TGTGCCACTACGCCGGGCTATGGCTACACCTTC. Residues: CATTPGYGYTF.

This clone was observed once. This chain connects TRBV24-1 to TRBJ2-1; a possible D gene is TRBD2 (7 bases). Germline V CDR1 and CDR2: KGHDR, SFDVKD. There are 15 residues in the CDR3. Trimming cost V 9 bases and J 1 base, with 15 bases left between them. This CDR3 is CATGGGSGSYNEQFF. The CDR3 nucleotides are TGTGCCACCGGGGGGGGCAGCGGGTCCTACAATGAGCAGTTCTTC.

This clone came up once. The chain employs TRBV9 and TRBJ2-1; 11 nucleotides match TRBD2. The CDR3 runs 16 residues. CDR1 is SGDLS and CDR2 is YYNGEE in the germline V gene. V gave up 3 bases and J gave up 3 bases; unmatched junction bases: 5. CDR3 residues: CASSDLAGGNYNEQFF. Here the CDR3 DNA reads TGTGCCAGCAGCGACTTAGCGGGGGGGAACTACAATGAGCAGTTCTTC.

In this sample, this clone turned up once. The chain joins TRBV5-1 to TRBJ2-1; D possibly corresponds to TRBD1 (6 bases). The CDR3 has 18 amino acids. The germline V and J ends were trimmed by 1 base and 4 bases, with 21 bases remaining between them. Germline V CDR1 and CDR2: SGHRS, YFSETQ. The CDR3 sequence: CASSLTLGGQGSYNEQFF. CDR3 in DNA: TGCGCCAGCAGCTTGACACTCGGTGGTCAGGGGTCATACAATGAGCAGTTCTTC.

V gene TRBV2 combines with J gene TRBJ2-2; a possible D gene is TRBD2 (5 bases). The ends were cut back, 1 base at V and 3 bases at J, with 9 bases in the middle. The CDR3 length is 15 residues. CDR1 is SNHLY and CDR2 is FYNNEI in the germline V gene. CDR3 coding DNA: TGTGCCAGCAGTGAAGGCACTAGTCACACCGGGGAGCTGTTTTTT. Protein: CASSEGTSHTGELFF.

Written as DNA, the CDR3 is TGTGCCAGCAGCTCTCTACGAGGGGGGCTCACAGATACGCAGTATTTT. Protein sequence: CASSSLRGGLTDTQYF. The chain joins TRBV7-9 to TRBJ2-3; D may be TRBD1 or TRBD2 (6 bases each). The CDR3 extends over 16 amino acids. Trimming cost V 4 bases and J 2 bases, with 16 bases left between them. Germline values: CDR1 SEHNR, CDR2 FQNEAQ (reference sequence).

This clone was recorded once. The chain carries TRBV5-1 and TRBJ1-1; D unresolved. The CDR3 is made up of 11 amino acids. Trimming shortened V by 0 bases and J by 5 bases, and 2 bases separated the two germline ends. The germline V gene has CDR1 SGHRS and CDR2 YFSETQ. The CDR3 DNA sequence: TGCGCCAGCAGCTTGGGAACTGAAGCTTTCTTT. Its translation: CASSLGTEAFF. Complete variable domain (other parts from reference TRBV5-1 and TRBJ1-1): KAGVTQTPRYLIKTRGQQVTLSCSPISGHRSVSWYQQTPGQGLQFLFEYFSETQRNKGNFPGRFSGRQFSNSRSEMNVSTLELGDSALYLCASSLGTEAFFGQGTRLTVV.

J is TRBJ1-3 and V is TRBV5-1; D call uncertain. Germline V gene data show CDR1 as SGHRS and CDR2 as YFSETQ. This CDR3 comprises 16 residues. V was pared by 0 bases and J by 0 bases, with 10 bases between. CDR3 sequence (DNA): TGCGCCAGCAGCTTGGGTCCACGGGTCTCTGGAAACACCATATATTTT. The encoded protein is CASSLGPRVSGNTIYF.

This clone has only one observation. The genes are TRBV12-3 or TRBV12-4 and TRBJ1-2; TRBD1 matches 7 bases. Germline trimming cut 5 bases from V and 7 bases from J; bases unmatched to any gene: 7. This CDR3 has 13 amino acids. As DNA, the CDR3 is TGTGCCAGCAGTCCGACAGGGAATCCTGGCTACACCTTC. Protein sequence: CASSPTGNPGYTF.

The rearrangement joins TRBV7-9 to TRBJ2-3, with 9 bases lining up with TRBD1. This CDR3 contains 16 residues. Germline CDR1 and CDR2: SEHNR and FQNEAQ (reference sequence). With V trimmed by 5 bases and J by 6 bases, 12 bases remained unmatched. CDR3 region: CASSVTGGPEQDTQYF. The CDR3 DNA is TGTGCCAGCAGCGTGACAGGGGGGCCCGAGCAGGATACGCAGTATTTT.

V usage is TRBV7-9 and J usage is TRBJ2-7; TRBD1 might be the D (6 bases). This CDR3 spans 14 amino acids. CDR1 is SEHNR, CDR2 FQNEAQ, per germline (reference sequence). Trimming removed 5 bases from V and 4 bases from J, with 15 bases in between. In DNA, the CDR3 is TGTGCCAGCAGCCCACCCCAGGGGCCGTACGAGCAGTACTTC. This codes for CASSPPQGPYEQYF.

The gene calls are TRBV24-1 and TRBJ2-7; D gene ambiguous. The ends were cut back, 2 bases at V and 0 bases at J, with 7 bases in the middle. Germline V gives CDR1 KGHDR, CDR2 SFDVKD. The CDR3 is 14 amino acids. In DNA form, the CDR3 reads TGTGCCACCAGTGATTCCCAGGACTCCTACGAGCAGTACTTC. Translation gives CATSDSQDSYEQYF.

The chain carries TRBV7-9 and TRBJ2-3; 9 bases are a match to TRBD1. The germline V gene encodes CDR1 SEHNR and CDR2 FQNEAQ (reference sequence). V lost 4 bases, J lost 5 bases, and 4 bases stayed unmatched. This CDR3 has 14 residues. CDR3 in amino acids: CASSSQDRGDTQYF. The CDR3 nucleotides read TGTGCCAGCAGCTCCCAGGACAGGGGAGATACGCAGTATTTT.

This clone was seen a few times. This chain joins TRBV4-2 and TRBJ1-5; tentatively, D is TRBD1 (5 bases). V shed 0 bases and J shed 5 bases, with 11 bases lying between them. The CDR3 is 15 amino acids. Germline assignment: CDR1 LGHNA and CDR2 YNFKEQ. The DNA of the CDR3 is TGTGCCAGCAGCCAAGATTACACAGGAGATCAGCCCCAGCATTTT. Translated, it gives CASSQDYTGDQPQHF.

This chain links TRBV19 with TRBJ1-1; 9 bases map to TRBD1. With V trimmed by 3 bases and J by 6 bases, 2 bases remained unmatched. Per germline, CDR1 LNHDA and CDR2 SQIVND (reference sequence). The CDR3 is made up of 13 amino acids. This chain's CDR3 is CASSIRQGAEAFF. The DNA of the CDR3 is TGTGCCAGTAGTATTCGACAGGGGGCTGAAGCTTTCTTT.